A single sample gave rise to the 19 T cell receptor beta chains below, sequenced in a study of shared clonotypes between healthy human individuals. Clones were read by immunoSEQ multiplex PCR, and TCRdb kept only the in-frame ones, dropping some. The table lists 230,000 or so clones, 65% of them singletons. Sequenced input: memory CD4+ T cells sorted from blood. Regarding subset: CD45RA-negative fraction. The receptor set was obtained from a man in his thirties or forties in good health.

This chain uses TRBV7-2 with TRBJ2-1; a weak D match, TRBD1 (5 bases). The CDR3 extends over 18 amino acids. Trimming left V 2 bases short and J 0 bases short, with 17 bases between. CDR1 and CDR2 from the germline V gene are SGHTA and FQGNSA. The CDR3 region is CASSLLGRGASSYNEQFF. The CDR3 DNA reads as TGTGCCAGCAGCTTACTGGGTCGTGGGGCAAGCTCCTACAATGAGCAGTTCTTC.

This clone was counted a few times. The gene calls are TRBV28 and TRBJ1-2; 8 bases map to TRBD1. J lost 8 bases, V lost 7 bases, and 6 bases had no gene match. The CDR3 extends over 12 amino acids. CDR1 MDHEN and CDR2 SYDVKM come from the germline V gene. CDR3 amino acids: CASTDRGRGYTF. The CDR3 coding sequence is TGTGCCAGCACAGACAGGGGTAGAGGCTACACCTTC.

This clone was seen only once. V and J are TRBV4-1 and TRBJ2-7; 7 bases agree with TRBD1. The germline V gene encodes CDR1 MGHRA and CDR2 YSYEKL. V lost 1 base, J lost 5 bases, and 8 bases stayed unmatched. CDR3 length: 15 residues. CDR3 protein: CASSQVGQGENEQYF. Written as DNA, the CDR3 is TGCGCCAGCAGCCAAGTCGGGCAGGGGGAGAACGAGCAGTACTTC.

This clone has only one observation. The chain joins TRBV9 to TRBJ2-3, with 7 positions matching TRBD1. Germline lookup yields CDR1 SGDLS and CDR2 YYNGEE. After removal of 0 bases from V and 2 bases from J, the junction contained 6 bases not matched to a gene. This CDR3 is built from 16 residues. The CDR3 coding sequence is TGTGCCAGCAGCGTAGTAGGGGGCGAAATCACAGATACGCAGTATTTT. It is translated as CASSVVGGEITDTQYF.

CDR3 protein: CASSLGLAGVPETQYF. CDR3 DNA: TGTGCCAGCAGCTTAGGCCTAGCGGGAGTTCCAGAGACCCAGTACTTC. The genes are TRBV13 and TRBJ2-5, with 10 bases that match TRBD2. The V and J ends lost 0 bases and 4 bases, in that order; junction bases with no gene match: 5. Germline V gives CDR1 PRHDT, CDR2 FYEKMQ (reference sequence). CDR3 length equals 16 residues.

This clone was seen a few times. This chain links TRBV7-6 with TRBJ1-1; unclear D gene. This CDR3 region has 10 residues. Germline lookup yields CDR1 SGHVS and CDR2 FNYEAQ. Trimming took off 5 bases at V and 8 bases at J, with 6 bases between the two ends. Written as DNA, the CDR3 is TGTGCCAGCAGCGGAGGAGAAGCTTTCTTT. Amino acid sequence: CASSGGEAFF.

V gene TRBV10-3 combines with J gene TRBJ2-3, with D tentatively TRBD2 (6 bases). This CDR3 spans 16 amino acids. V was shortened by 6 bases and J by 7 bases, with 23 bases between the two germline ends. The germline V gene encodes CDR1 ENHRY and CDR2 SYGVKD. The CDR3 protein is CAISDERRGSKNTQYF. The CDR3 DNA is TGTGCCATCAGCGACGAGAGGCGGGGAAGTAAAAATACGCAGTATTTT.

The J gene is TRBJ1-1, the V gene TRBV5-5; 7 bases agree with TRBD1. Germline V gives CDR1 SGHKS, CDR2 YYEKEE (reference sequence). V was clipped by 5 bases and J by 0 bases; unmatched bases: 10. CDR3 size: 16 residues. This CDR3 reads CASRGTAKSLNTEAFF. In nucleotides, the CDR3 is TGTGCCAGCAGGGGGACAGCGAAATCCCTGAACACTGAAGCTTTCTTT.

The chain has TRBV19 and TRBJ2-7, with 15 bases lining up with TRBD2. CDR1 and CDR2 from the germline V gene are LNHDA and SQIVND (reference sequence). This CDR3 spans 15 amino acids. Trimming took 5 bases from V and 6 from J; bases not matched to a gene: 5. CDR3 loop: CASSPGTSGRTEQYF. DNA of the CDR3: TGTGCCAGTAGTCCCGGGACTAGCGGGAGGACCGAGCAGTACTTC.

Details on this clone: This sample also contains other DNA sequences that code for the same CDR3. CDR3 in amino acids: CASSPGRRLEAFF. For the CDR3, the DNA is TGTGCCAGCAGCCCGGGACGTCGGTTGGAAGCTTTCTTT. V usage is TRBV7-2 and J usage is TRBJ1-1, with D perhaps TRBD1 (5 bases). Per the germline V gene, CDR1 is SGHTA and CDR2 is FQGNSA. Trimming removed 5 bases at V and 8 bases at J, with 15 bases between. CDR3 size: 13 residues.

The chain links TRBV5-1 to TRBJ2-5; D remains unclear. Trimming shortened V by 0 bases and J by 0 bases, and 18 bases separated the two germline ends. The CDR3 consists of 18 residues. The V gene's germline CDR1 is SGHRS and CDR2 YFSETQ. This CDR3 is CASSLARSVSAYQETQYF. Written as DNA, the CDR3 is TGCGCCAGCAGCTTGGCCAGGTCTGTATCAGCGTACCAAGAGACCCAGTACTTC. The full variable domain, in which reference TRBV5-1 and TRBJ2-5 provide the parts outside the CDR3, is KAGVTQTPRYLIKTRGQQVTLSCSPISGHRSVSWYQQTPGQGLQFLFEYFSETQRNKGNFPGRFSGRQFSNSRSEMNVSTLELGDSALYLCASSLARSVSAYQETQYFGPGTRLLVL.

Details on this clone: This sequence may be a read error, since a much larger clone differs from it by one base. V and J are TRBV18 and TRBJ2-1; TRBD2 aligns across 7 bases. The CDR3 extends over 13 amino acids. With 4 bases clipped from V and 5 bases from J, the junction kept 2 bases outside the gene matches. Germline values: CDR1 KGHSH, CDR2 LQKENI. CDR3 region: CASSQGLDNEQFF. CDR3 coding DNA: TGTGCCAGCTCACAAGGACTAGACAATGAGCAGTTCTTC. The full variable domain, with the rest looked up from reference TRBV18 and TRBJ2-1, is NAGVMQNPRHLVRRRGQEARLRCSPMKGHSHVYWYRQLPEEGLKFMVYLQKENIIDESGMPKERFSAEFPKEGPSILRIQQVVRGDSAAYFCASSQGLDNEQFFGPGTRLTVL.

The V call is TRBV4-2, the J call TRBJ2-2; 9 bases are shared with TRBD2. This CDR3 has 18 residues. With 1 base clipped from V and 4 bases from J, the junction kept 10 bases outside the gene matches. Germline V gene lookup returns CDR1 LGHNA and CDR2 YNFKEQ. CDR3 sequence reads: CASSQAGSGSPGTGELFF. The DNA for the CDR3 is TGTGCCAGCAGCCAAGCGGGTAGCGGGAGTCCGGGCACCGGGGAGCTGTTTTTT.

This chain uses TRBV18 with TRBJ2-7, with D unclear. Germline V CDR1 and CDR2: KGHSH, LQKENI. V lost 3 bases and J 5 bases, leaving 14 bases between the germline ends. The CDR3 extends over 14 amino acids. Here the CDR3 DNA reads TGTGCCAGCTCACCCGTCGAAAAGAGACACGAGCAGTACTTC. This encodes CASSPVEKRHEQYF.

This clone was observed once. V and J are TRBV5-5 and TRBJ2-5; D remains ambiguous. The CDR3 consists of 14 residues. Per germline, CDR1 SGHKS and CDR2 YYEKEE (reference sequence). The V end was cut by 4 bases, the J end by 4 bases, with 14 bases between. The CDR3 DNA is TGTGCCAGCAGCCTCGGGTCGTCCGGAGAGACCCAGTACTTC. This sequence encodes CASSLGSSGETQYF.

On this clone itself: This could be a read error, since a much larger clone is one nucleotide away. This sequence joins TRBV13 and TRBJ2-3, with D uncertain. The V gene lost 4 bases and the J gene lost 2 bases, with 1 base spanning the gap. This CDR3 contains 11 residues. Germline values: CDR1 PRHDT, CDR2 FYEKMQ (reference sequence). The CDR3 DNA follows: TGTGCCAGCAGCTCCACAGATACGCAGTATTTT. Translating gives CASSSTDTQYF.

This rearrangement joins TRBV18 to TRBJ1-2; D not certain. Germline V gene data show CDR1 as KGHSH and CDR2 as LQKENI. Trimming took off 3 bases at V and 7 bases at J, with 18 bases between the two ends. This CDR3 spans 15 amino acids. The CDR3 protein is CASSPSTVLGGGYTF. CDR3 sequence (DNA): TGTGCCAGCTCACCCTCTACCGTTCTTGGAGGTGGCTACACCTTC.

The chain uses TRBV18 and TRBJ1-3; 7 bases align to TRBD1. The germline V gene encodes CDR1 KGHSH and CDR2 LQKENI. The V gene end was trimmed by 4 bases and the J gene end by 1 base; junction bases not matched to a gene: 16. The CDR3 extends over 19 amino acids. CDR3 in amino acids: CASSRGDAQGPPSGNTIYF. In DNA form, the CDR3 reads TGTGCCAGCTCACGGGGGGATGCACAGGGGCCCCCTTCTGGAAACACCATATATTTT. Full variable domain (rest looked up from reference TRBV18 and TRBJ1-3): NAGVMQNPRHLVRRRGQEARLRCSPMKGHSHVYWYRQLPEEGLKFMVYLQKENIIDESGMPKERFSAEFPKEGPSILRIQQVVRGDSAAYFCASSRGDAQGPPSGNTIYFGEGSWLTVV.

The chain is built from TRBV7-2 and TRBJ2-3; D possibly corresponds to TRBD2 (6 bases). The germline V gene has CDR1 SGHTA and CDR2 FQGNSA. The CDR3 runs 15 residues. Trimming took off 5 bases at V and 6 bases at J, with 18 bases between the two ends. CDR3 bases: TGTGCCAGCAGCAACCGGGGGTATGGGCTGGATACGCAGTATTTT. Its protein is CASSNRGYGLDTQYF.